The clone carrying this TCR beta chain was counted once. Its antigen is not known. The data stem from a study of T cell repertoires in cytomegalovirus infection. At the level of the study: In public TCR beta signatures, there were indications of both CMV infection and matching HLA type.

Findings and caveats of the study: Dominating the ex vivo response were HLA-C-restricted CMV-specific TCR beta clonotypes. Summed frequency of shared TCR beta families picked out CMV carriers who also had the relevant HLA.

CDR1 and CDR2 (germline): SGHKS, YYEKEE (reference sequence). This CDR3 spans 13 amino acids. The junction had 7 bases not matched to a gene; V was cut back by 1 base and J by 14 bases. TCRdb fed the reads into MiXCR, producing one record per CDR3 protein. The table lists tens of thousands of distinct CDR3 sequences, approximately 22% of them singletons. The rearrangement uses TRBV5-5 and TRBJ2-1, with 9 positions matching TRBD2. This TCR derives from a human donor in good health (CMV status not recorded). Some clones in this sample may be carry-over from other donors' samples. The sequencing input was PBMCs, sequenced either directly or after in vitro stimulation (not recorded which). Written as DNA, the CDR3 is TGTGCCAGCAGCTTGCTCGCGGGGGGGCAGGAGTTCTTC. Its translation is CASSLLAGGQEFF.